These T cell receptor beta chains were read from a single sample in a study of CXCR3-negative and CXCR3-positive naive CD8 T cells. With the 5' RACE reads reprocessed, TCRdb shows one record per CDR3 protein and no DNA. The sample's table shows over 80,000 distinct CDR3 sequences. The sequencing sample was made of naive CXCR3- CD8+ T cells from blood. These receptors were taken from a human donor in good health. Some clones in this sample may be carry-over from other donors' samples. The CDR3 runs from the conserved cysteine through the conserved F or W. The order of the fields is V gene, J gene, CDR3 protein.

v_call: TRBV4-2
j_call: TRBJ2-7
cdr3_aa: CASSQPGQNYEQYF

v_call: TRBV7-6
j_call: TRBJ2-5
cdr3_aa: CASSGWDSFRGETQYF

v_call: TRBV21-1
j_call: TRBJ2-3
cdr3_aa: CASTLRGRKEGGTDTQYF

v_call: TRBV20-1
j_call: TRBJ2-4
cdr3_aa: CSARALAGGPNIQYF

v_call: TRBV29-1
j_call: TRBJ1-3
cdr3_aa: CSVEDAPSVDKSGNTIYF

v_call: TRBV29-1
j_call: TRBJ2-5
cdr3_aa: CSVDKGTGFRETQYF

v_call: TRBV29-1
j_call: TRBJ2-7
cdr3_aa: CSAGTGNEQYF

v_call: TRBV29-1
j_call: TRBJ2-5
cdr3_aa: CSAVSGTGTVQETQYF

v_call: TRBV13
j_call: TRBJ1-1
cdr3_aa: CASSLAGGEYTEAFF

v_call: TRBV9
j_call: TRBJ2-7
cdr3_aa: CASSAGGGQSYEQYF

v_call: TRBV28
j_call: TRBJ2-5
cdr3_aa: CASSPGQGAVWQETQYF

v_call: TRBV15
j_call: TRBJ1-1
cdr3_aa: CATSRQRQGTEAFF

v_call: TRBV29-1
j_call: TRBJ2-7
cdr3_aa: CSYAGVGSYEQYF

v_call: TRBV19
j_call: TRBJ2-3
cdr3_aa: CALREGDTQYF

v_call: TRBV14
j_call: TRBJ2-5
cdr3_aa: CASAIRGAWETQYF

v_call: TRBV4-1
j_call: TRBJ1-1
cdr3_aa: CASSQVPDRTEAFF

v_call: TRBV7-6
j_call: TRBJ2-7
cdr3_aa: CASSPGTGEGEQYF

v_call: TRBV11-1
j_call: TRBJ2-3
cdr3_aa: CASSITGVRDTQYF

v_call: TRBV5-1
j_call: TRBJ1-1
cdr3_aa: CASYPDRVGMNTEAFF

v_call: TRBV12-3/TRBV12-4
j_call: TRBJ2-1
cdr3_aa: CASSFGQGPYNEQFF

v_call: TRBV5-5
j_call: TRBJ2-1
cdr3_aa: CASSPTSPSSYNEQFF

v_call: TRBV28
j_call: TRBJ1-1
cdr3_aa: CASSLEGERITEAFF

v_call: TRBV19
j_call: TRBJ2-5
cdr3_aa: CASARDSEETQYF

v_call: TRBV7-2
j_call: TRBJ1-5
cdr3_aa: CASSFYAGITPQHF

v_call: TRBV7-3
j_call: TRBJ2-7
cdr3_aa: CASSLSGAGSEQYF

v_call: TRBV7-9
j_call: TRBJ1-1
cdr3_aa: CASSFDGWQGYTEAFF

v_call: TRBV15
j_call: TRBJ2-7
cdr3_aa: CATSEPGTGLGEQYF

v_call: TRBV25-1
j_call: TRBJ1-1
cdr3_aa: CASSEGDLNTEAFF

v_call: TRBV4-2
j_call: TRBJ2-1
cdr3_aa: CASSQVGTLNEQFF

v_call: TRBV29-1
j_call: TRBJ1-2
cdr3_aa: CSAISGSGHGYTF

v_call: TRBV7-2
j_call: TRBJ2-3
cdr3_aa: CASSIRPDPDTQYF

v_call: TRBV28
j_call: TRBJ2-7
cdr3_aa: CASSGLAGALEQYF

v_call: TRBV7-6
j_call: TRBJ2-2
cdr3_aa: CASSFLTVGELFF

v_call: TRBV27
j_call: TRBJ1-6
cdr3_aa: CASRPTGTGASPLHF

v_call: TRBV20-1
j_call: TRBJ1-1
cdr3_aa: CSAFAGAEAFF

v_call: TRBV4-3
j_call: TRBJ2-6
cdr3_aa: CASSQDHHSGANVLTF

v_call: TRBV28
j_call: TRBJ2-7
cdr3_aa: CASSLMGREQYF

v_call: TRBV14
j_call: TRBJ2-7
cdr3_aa: CASSQDYSSYEQYF

v_call: TRBV10-3
j_call: TRBJ1-5
cdr3_aa: CAIGRGVNQPQHF

v_call: TRBV7-9
j_call: TRBJ2-1
cdr3_aa: CASSLSQEGRHEQFF

v_call: TRBV7-9
j_call: TRBJ2-7
cdr3_aa: CASSLAGPLFDYEQYF

v_call: TRBV7-9
j_call: TRBJ2-2
cdr3_aa: CASSPLRELFF

v_call: TRBV6-6
j_call: TRBJ2-7
cdr3_aa: CASSYAQGAYEQYF

v_call: TRBV15
j_call: TRBJ2-5
cdr3_aa: CATSTRRGEETQYF

v_call: TRBV12-3/TRBV12-4
j_call: TRBJ2-1
cdr3_aa: CASSFGGRAYNEQFF

v_call: TRBV28
j_call: TRBJ2-7
cdr3_aa: CASRTDGTGLAAYEQYF

v_call: TRBV27
j_call: TRBJ2-5
cdr3_aa: CASRDLVLPATQYF

v_call: TRBV5-4
j_call: TRBJ2-1
cdr3_aa: CASSLGRGLASEQFF

v_call: TRBV6-6
j_call: TRBJ1-2
cdr3_aa: CASRGDSHLYGYTF

v_call: TRBV13
j_call: TRBJ2-7
cdr3_aa: CASSQRQGLSYEQYF

v_call: TRBV29-1
j_call: TRBJ2-1
cdr3_aa: CSVGGLAGVPSSYNEQFF

v_call: TRBV29-1
j_call: TRBJ1-4
cdr3_aa: CSVEAGQGSEKLFF

v_call: TRBV20-1
j_call: TRBJ2-7
cdr3_aa: CSASGGQGGTYEQYF

v_call: TRBV7-9
j_call: TRBJ2-5
cdr3_aa: CASSLRDRSKETQYF

v_call: TRBV7-7
j_call: TRBJ2-3
cdr3_aa: CASSFSGEADTQYF

v_call: TRBV7-2
j_call: TRBJ2-1
cdr3_aa: CASSPLPAYNEQFF

v_call: TRBV6-5
j_call: TRBJ1-6
cdr3_aa: CASSYIVSSYNSPLHF